This entry describes one T cell receptor (beta chain). The source of the sample is a study of T cells in Graves' hyperthyroidism and ophthalmopathy. Whole-study context: Peripheral blood was acquired at first diagnosis, ahead of any therapy whatsoever.

The CDR3 has 13 amino acids. The germline V and J ends were trimmed by 6 bases and 3 bases, with 12 bases remaining between them. CDR1 and CDR2 (germline): MDHEN, SYDVKM. What was amplified from RNA transcripts were TCR beta CDR3 regions. A set of HTBI primers served as the primers for a first-round RT-PCR of the TCR CDR3. One entry per CDR3 protein, called by TCRdb with MiXCR from the multiplex PCR reads. The repertoire consists of roughly 560,000 distinct CDR3 sequences, with around 15% occurring once and the leading ten covering about 4.5%. Based on clinical symptoms, serum thyroxine and TRAb, thyroid ultrasound and orbital computed tomography, diagnoses were reached.

What was sequenced was blood. This clonotype was obtained from a woman aged 40 to 50 with Graves' ophthalmopathy. The chain is built from TRBV28 and TRBJ2-7; D unclear. The CDR3 nucleotides are TGTGCCAGCAGGGACCAGAATGGCTACGAGCAGTACTTC. This codes for CASRDQNGYEQYF. The variable domain in full, with the rest retrieved from reference TRBV28 and TRBJ2-7, is DVKVTQSSRYLVKRTGEKVFLECVQDMDHENMFWYRQDPGLGLRLIYFSYDVKMKEKGDIPEGYSVSREKKERFSLILESASTNQTSMYLCASRDQNGYEQYFGPGTRLTVT.